A single sample is the source of the 30 T cell receptor beta chains below, sequenced in a study of a mutant IDH1 vaccine in newly diagnosed glioma. These receptors have no known antigen. Profiled with immunoSEQ multiplex PCR; TCRdb holds only in-frame clones, not every one. The table shows fewer than 95,000 clones, with about 81% occurring only once. Time point meaning: week 47, end of study. In the vaccine, a single dose held 300 ug of the mutant IDH1 20-mer peptide, along with topical imiquimod. The sequencing used PBMCs, collected from a glioma patient whose treatment included an IDH1 peptide vaccine. Source of these receptors: a man aged 35-49 years with glioma.

The chain recombines TRBV7-6 with TRBJ2-5; TRBD2 matches 12 bases. There are 17 residues in the CDR3. Trimming cost V 1 base and J 5 bases; bases outside gene matches: 8. CDR1 SGHVS and CDR2 FNYEAQ come from the germline V gene. Here the CDR3 reads CASSLVSSGGAPETQYF. The DNA for the CDR3 is TGTGCCAGCAGCTTAGTCTCTAGCGGGGGGGCACCGGAGACCCAGTACTTC. Supplemented by reference TRBV7-6 and TRBJ2-5, the full variable domain reads GAGVSQSPRYKVTKRGQDVALRCDPISGHVSLYWYRQALGQGPEFLTYFNYEAQQDKSGLPNDRFSAERPEGSISTLTIQRTEQRDSAMYRCASSLVSSGGAPETQYFGPGTRLLVL.

Details on this clone: At the DNA level, this CDR3 is encoded by other sequences in the same sample as well. J is TRBJ2-3 and V is TRBV7-2, with D unresolved. Trimming took off 4 bases at V and 0 bases at J, with 2 bases between the two ends. The CDR3 is made up of 12 amino acids. The V gene's germline CDR1 is SGHTA and CDR2 FQGNSA. CDR3 residues: CASSSSTDTQYF. DNA of the CDR3: TGTGCCAGCAGCTCTAGCACAGATACGCAGTATTTT.

This chain uses TRBV6-1 with TRBJ1-2, with unresolved D. V shed 5 bases and J shed 0 bases, with 10 bases lying between them. Germline V gene data show CDR1 as MNHNS and CDR2 as SASEGT. CDR3 length: 14 amino acids. CDR3: CASSISIPNYGYTF. CDR3 DNA sequence: TGTGCCAGCAGTATCTCCATTCCTAACTATGGCTACACCTTC.

The chain couples TRBV27 to TRBJ2-7; no firm D call. From germline, CDR1 is MNHEY and CDR2 SMNVEV (reference sequence). The CDR3 spans 13 residues. V lost 5 bases and J 3 bases, leaving 11 bases between the germline ends. In DNA form, the CDR3 reads TGTGCCAGCAGTCCCCGGCGCCTCTACGAGCAGTACTTC. It is translated as CASSPRRLYEQYF.

In its sample, this clone was seen a few times. This chain connects TRBV2 to TRBJ1-5, with 7 bases lining up with TRBD1. V gave up 5 bases and J gave up 1 base; unmatched junction bases: 8. Looked up from germline, CDR1 is SNHLY and CDR2 is FYNNEI. The CDR3 sequence is 16 residues long. This CDR3 is CASSLRQGMSNQPQHF. The CDR3 DNA is TGTGCCAGCAGTCTTAGACAGGGCATGAGCAATCAGCCCCAGCATTTT.

The chain carries TRBV7-2 and TRBJ2-5, with 10 bases lining up with TRBD1. The tail of the sequence fits TRBJ2-7 better, so the J call may be wrong. The CDR3 contains 14 residues. In germline, CDR1 is SGHTA, CDR2 FQGNSA. The CDR3 DNA follows: TGTGCCAGCAGCCGACGACAGGGGGCGGTCGAGCAGTACTTC. This gives the protein CASSRRQGAVEQYF.

J is TRBJ1-5 and V is TRBV7-3; D gene unclear. The CDR3 loop spans 13 amino acids. The germline V and J ends were trimmed by 0 bases and 6 bases, with 6 bases remaining between them. From germline, CDR1 is SGHTA and CDR2 FQGTGA. The CDR3 sequence: CASSLTNGQPQHF. The CDR3 bases are TGTGCCAGCAGCTTAACAAACGGTCAGCCCCAGCATTTT. The full variable domain, completed using reference TRBV7-3 and TRBJ1-5, is GAGVSQTPSNKVTEKGKYVELRCDPISGHTALYWYRQSLGQGPEFLIYFQGTGAADDSGLPNDRFFAVRPEGSVSTLKIQRTERGDSAVYLCASSLTNGQPQHFGDGTRLSIL.

This chain links TRBV10-3 with TRBJ2-5; unclear D gene. Germline-derived CDR1 and CDR2 are ENHRY and SYGVKD. CDR3 length: 9 amino acids. The V gene lost 11 bases and the J gene lost 7 bases, with 8 bases spanning the gap. This chain's CDR3 is CAYDGTQYF. The CDR3 DNA reads TGTGCCTATGACGGGACCCAGTACTTC.

The rearrangement uses TRBV27 and TRBJ2-7; 10 nucleotides align to TRBD2. Germline V gives CDR1 MNHEY, CDR2 SMNVEV (reference sequence). CDR3 size: 15 residues. Losses at the gene ends were 2 bases for V and 4 bases for J; bases not matched to a gene: 5. This chain's CDR3 is CASSLREREGYEQYF. As DNA, the CDR3 is TGTGCCAGCAGTTTACGGGAGCGGGAGGGGTACGAGCAGTACTTC.

This chain links TRBV2 with TRBJ1-2; 7 bases are a match to TRBD1. The CDR3 contains 13 residues. V was clipped by 2 bases and J by 4 bases; unmatched bases: 1. Germline CDR1 reads SNHLY; CDR2 reads FYNNEI. The CDR3 coding sequence is TGTGCCAGCAGTGAAAAGGGGGCCTATGGCTACACCTTC. Translating gives CASSEKGAYGYTF.

The rearrangement uses TRBV28 and TRBJ2-5; a weak D match, TRBD1 (6 bases). The V end lost 8 bases, the J end lost 2 bases, and 12 bases lay between the germline ends. Per germline, CDR1 MDHEN and CDR2 SYDVKM. This CDR3 has 13 residues. The CDR3 loop is CASGSGQQETQYF. CDR3 nucleotides: TGTGCCAGCGGATCCGGACAGCAAGAGACCCAGTACTTC.

The chain uses TRBV5-4 and TRBJ1-2; TRBD1 is a possible D gene (5 bases). V dropped 0 bases and J dropped 2 bases, with 11 bases sitting between them. The V gene's germline CDR1 is SGHNT and CDR2 YYREEE (reference sequence). This CDR3 has 15 residues. CDR3: CASSLERGANYGYTF. CDR3 nucleotides: TGTGCCAGCAGCTTGGAAAGGGGAGCAAACTATGGCTACACCTTC.

This clone has only one observation. The chain employs TRBV6-1 and TRBJ2-7, with D tentatively TRBD2 (5 bases). The CDR3 is made up of 12 amino acids. Germline CDR1 reads MNHNS; CDR2 reads SASEGT. Trimming pared 6 bases from V and 4 bases from J, leaving 10 bases between. CDR3 amino acids: CASSLDWYEQYF. In nucleotides, the CDR3 is TGTGCCAGCAGCCTGGACTGGTACGAGCAGTACTTC.

The chain employs TRBV10-3 and TRBJ2-7, with TRBD2 identical over 14 bases. The CDR3 has 16 residues. Germline V gene data show CDR1 as ENHRY and CDR2 as SYGVKD. The V gene end was trimmed by 6 bases and the J gene end by 7 bases; junction bases not matched to a gene: 11. The CDR3 coding sequence is TGTGCCATCAGCGCCGGCCCGGGACTAGCGGGGGTTGAGCAGTACTTC. Translated, it gives CAISAGPGLAGVEQYF.

The CDR3 is CASSGLIFYEQYF. In nucleotides, the CDR3 is TGTGCCAGCAGTGGACTGATTTTCTACGAGCAGTACTTC. The rearrangement uses TRBV6-5 and TRBJ2-7; D may be TRBD2 (5 bases). Germline V gene data show CDR1 as MNHEY and CDR2 as SVGAGI. Trimming shortened V by 5 bases and J by 3 bases, and 11 bases separated the two germline ends. CDR3 length: 13 residues.

A single count supports this clone. The chain recombines TRBV30 with TRBJ1-2, with 9 bases lining up with TRBD1. This CDR3 has 12 amino acids. The ends lost 5 bases at V and 9 bases at J; junction bases unmatched: 7. The germline gives CDR1 GTSNPN, CDR2 SVGIG (reference sequence). The CDR3 DNA is TGTGCCTGGCCGGGACAGGGAGTCCGCTACACCTTC. Translating gives CAWPGQGVRYTF.

This chain joins TRBV27 and TRBJ2-3; D is ambiguous. The CDR3 covers 14 residues. Germline loops: CDR1 MNHEY, CDR2 SMNVEV (reference sequence). Trimming stripped 8 bases from V and 2 bases from J, with 14 bases between. The CDR3 region is CASPTSVLTDTQYF. The CDR3 DNA sequence: TGTGCCAGCCCTACCTCGGTCCTCACAGATACGCAGTATTTT.

CDR3 protein: CASSVVVRRQRTYEQYF. The CDR3 bases are TGTGCCAGCAGCGTAGTGGTTAGAAGACAGAGGACCTACGAGCAGTACTTC. V usage is TRBV9 and J usage is TRBJ2-7, with a possible D match to TRBD1 (5 bases). Germline CDR1 and CDR2: SGDLS and YYNGEE. V lost 0 bases to trimming and J lost 2 bases, with 18 bases between them. The CDR3 runs to 17 residues.

The chain combines TRBV27 with TRBJ1-2; unclear D gene. This CDR3 has 13 amino acids. Germline CDR1 is MNHEY and CDR2 is SMNVEV (reference sequence). Trimming pared 1 base from V and 4 bases from J, leaving 7 bases between. The CDR3 loop reads CASSLFAAYGYTF. The CDR3 DNA reads TGTGCCAGCAGTTTATTTGCGGCCTATGGCTACACCTTC.

This rearrangement joins TRBV19 to TRBJ2-6, with D hard to call. The germline gives CDR1 LNHDA, CDR2 SQIVND (reference sequence). The germline V and J ends were trimmed by 2 bases and 0 bases, with 17 bases remaining between them. The CDR3 runs to 19 residues. CDR3 amino acids: CASSITPLGLGSGANVLTF. The CDR3 DNA sequence: TGTGCCAGTAGTATAACCCCCTTGGGTCTGGGCTCTGGGGCCAACGTCCTGACTTTC.

The chain joins TRBV19 to TRBJ1-2, with 8 bases fitting TRBD1. The ends lost 8 bases at V and 3 bases at J; junction bases unmatched: 11. This CDR3 comprises 15 residues. Germline assignment: CDR1 LNHDA and CDR2 SQIVND (reference sequence). CDR3 sequence (DNA): TGTGCCAGTCGGACCGGGCAGGGGGCTTACTATGGCTACACCTTC. This encodes CASRTGQGAYYGYTF. Full variable domain (remainder filled in from reference TRBV19 and TRBJ1-2): DGGITQSPKYLFRKEGQNVTLSCEQNLNHDAMYWYRQDPGQGLRLIYYSQIVNDFQKGDIAEGYSVSREKKESFPLTVTSAQKNPTAFYLCASRTGQGAYYGYTFGSGTRLTVV.

The V call is TRBV7-2, the J call TRBJ1-2, with TRBD1 matching 10 bases. This CDR3 contains 14 residues. Looked up from germline, CDR1 is SGHTA and CDR2 is FQGNSA. The J segment lost 8 bases and the V segment lost 5 bases, leaving 8 bases of the junction unmatched. The CDR3 here is CASSRQTGGVGYTF. The CDR3 DNA is TGTGCCAGCAGCAGACAGACAGGGGGCGTGGGCTACACCTTC.

As concerns this clone: A read error may account for a junction end that differs from germline. The chain combines TRBV30 with TRBJ1-1; TRBD1 matches 7 bases. The CDR3 has 13 residues. CDR1 GTSNPN and CDR2 SVGIG come from the germline V gene (reference sequence). In DNA, the CDR3 is TGTGTCTGGAGCGGACAGGTGGGGACTGAAGCTTTCTTT. Translated: CVWSGQVGTEAFF. Full variable domain (rest looked up from reference TRBV30 and TRBJ1-1): SQTIHQWPATLVQPVGSPLSLECTVEGTSNPNLYWYRQAAGRGLQLLFYSVGIGQISSEVPQNLSASRPQDRQFILSSKKLLLSDSGFYLCVWSGQVGTEAFFGQGTRLTVV.

This chain links TRBV7-8 with TRBJ2-5; maybe TRBD2 (5 bases). CDR1 and CDR2 from the germline V gene are SGHVS and FQNEAQ. V shed 0 bases and J shed 4 bases, with 9 bases lying between them. CDR3 length equals 14 residues. Here the CDR3 DNA reads TGTGCCAGCAGCTTAGCGCTGAGCGGAGAGACCCAGTACTTC. It codes for CASSLALSGETQYF. Together with reference TRBV7-8 and TRBJ2-5, the CDR3 gives the full variable domain: GAGVSQSPRYKVAKRGQDVALRCDPISGHVSLFWYQQALGQGPEFLTYFQNEAQLDKSGLPSDRFFAERPEGSVSTLKIQRTQQEDSAVYLCASSLALSGETQYFGPGTRLLVL.

The J gene is TRBJ2-4, the V gene TRBV19; no firm D call. V was shortened by 6 bases and J by 0 bases, with 24 bases between the two germline ends. There are 19 residues in the CDR3. CDR1 and CDR2 (germline): LNHDA, SQIVND (reference sequence). The CDR3 is CASSQSGGRAWGAKNIQYF. The CDR3 coding sequence is TGTGCCAGTAGCCAGTCCGGTGGACGCGCCTGGGGAGCCAAAAACATTCAGTACTTC.

V usage is TRBV27 and J usage is TRBJ1-4; no definite D call. Trimming removed 6 bases at V and 0 bases at J, with 8 bases between. CDR3 size: 14 residues. Germline-derived CDR1 and CDR2 are MNHEY and SMNVEV (reference sequence). The CDR3 bases are TGTGCCAGCAGACCTTTTGCAACTAATGAAAAACTGTTTTTT. Its protein product is CASRPFATNEKLFF.

The V call is TRBV7-2, the J call TRBJ1-4; TRBD1 matches at 7 bases. Trimming cost V 5 bases and J 7 bases; bases outside gene matches: 10. Per germline, CDR1 SGHTA and CDR2 FQGNSA. CDR3 length: 15 amino acids. The CDR3 spells CASSLRGGVGEKLFF. DNA of the CDR3: TGTGCCAGCAGCCTCAGAGGGGGCGTCGGTGAAAAACTGTTTTTT.

This chain uses TRBV5-4 with TRBJ2-2; 11 bases align to TRBD1. The CDR3 is made up of 15 amino acids. The germline CDR1 and CDR2 sequences are SGHNT and YYREEE (reference sequence). The J segment lost 5 bases and the V segment lost 0 bases, leaving 0 bases of the junction unmatched. CDR3 amino acids: CASSLGDRGTGELFF. In DNA, the CDR3 is TGTGCCAGCAGCTTGGGGGACAGGGGGACCGGGGAGCTGTTTTTT.

The V and J genes are TRBV7-9 and TRBJ2-1, with a weak D call TRBD1 (7 bases). Germline lookup yields CDR1 SEHNR and CDR2 FQNEAQ (reference sequence). V was clipped by 4 bases and J by 7 bases, with 14 bases between them. The CDR3 extends over 14 amino acids. This chain's CDR3 is CASSSPGGKNEQFF. The CDR3 coding sequence is TGTGCCAGCAGCTCGCCAGGGGGGAAAAATGAGCAGTTCTTC.

V usage is TRBV7-3 and J usage is TRBJ2-7; possible D gene TRBD2, 5 bases. This CDR3 contains 14 residues. With 2 bases removed from V and 1 base from J, the gap between germline ends came to 9 bases. The germline V gene encodes CDR1 SGHTA and CDR2 FQGTGA. The CDR3 sequence: CASSLLPGSYEQYF. The CDR3 coding sequence is TGTGCCAGCAGCTTACTTCCGGGGTCCTACGAGCAGTACTTC.